The source of this TCR beta chain is a study of cytomegalovirus exposure and HLA in healthy donors. The wider study: Earlier, approximately 110 million unique TCR beta sequences were recovered from some 200 million T cells by an analysis. Study-level results: Later on, a genetic analysis was performed. It linked a missense variant in DCLRE1C with V- and J-gene trimming of TCR beta.

There are 13 residues in the CDR3. V lost 3 bases and J 7 bases, leaving 7 bases between the germline ends. Germline values: CDR1 MDHEN, CDR2 SYDVKM. This clone has just one count. Its antigen is not known. The same CDR3 can be traced to other DNA sequences in this sample. The PCR had 60 Vbeta and 13 Jbeta primers. TCRdb keeps only in-frame clones here, not all; method: immunoSEQ multiplex PCR. The data hold 100,000 to 120,000 clones, with 60% to 85% observed a single time. This sequence joins TRBV28 and TRBJ1-6, with a possible D match to TRBD1 (5 bases). The clonotype was recovered from a woman between 55 and 75 years old in good health and CMV-seropositive. Specimen: PBMCs. CDR3 sequence (DNA): TGTGCCAGCAGTTTCGGGGGAAATTCACCCCTCCACTTT. It specifies CASSFGGNSPLHF.